The rows below give T cell receptor beta chains drawn from one sample of a study. In TCRdb, the RT-PCR reads were re-called with MiXCR into one record per CDR3 protein. The data hold about 700,000 distinct CDR3 sequences, with more than 13% observed a single time. Sequencing input: memory CD4+ T cells from blood. The source is a female donor in good health, serving as a healthy control. Each CDR3 is given with its conserved first and last residue. Fields, in order: J gene, V gene, clone size, D gene, CDR3 protein, CDR3 DNA. A D gene is named only where the DNA matches it firmly. Clone size is stated in some rows and not others, as once, few, many or a class when expanded.

J gene: TRBJ2-3; V gene: TRBV11-2; clone size: few; D gene: -; CDR3 protein: CASSPVGYTQYF; CDR3 DNA: TGTGCCAGCAGCCCTGTGGGATATACGCAGTATTTT
J gene: TRBJ2-5; V gene: TRBV9; clone size: many; D gene: TRBD1; CDR3 protein: CASSAQTGGETQYF; CDR3 DNA: TGTGCCAGCAGCGCACAGACAGGGGGAGAGACCCAGTACTTC
J gene: TRBJ2-7; V gene: TRBV6-6; clone size: many; D gene: TRBD1; CDR3 protein: CASSYSRDRATYEQYF; CDR3 DNA: TGTGCCAGCAGTTACTCCCGGGACAGGGCCACCTACGAGCAGTACTTC
J gene: TRBJ2-7; V gene: TRBV28; clone size: -; D gene: TRBD1; CDR3 protein: CASRGQESSDF; CDR3 DNA: TGTGCCAGCAGGGGACAGGAAAGTTCGGACTTC
J gene: TRBJ2-7; V gene: TRBV5-4; clone size: -; D gene: -; CDR3 protein: CASSFYRSPYEQYF; CDR3 DNA: TGTGCCAGCAGCTTTTACAGGAGCCCCTACGAGCAGTACTTC
J gene: TRBJ2-7; V gene: TRBV20-1; clone size: -; D gene: -; CDR3 protein: CSASFPGQTYEQYF; CDR3 DNA: TGCAGTGCTAGTTTCCCCGGACAGACCTACGAGCAGTACTTC
J gene: TRBJ1-2; V gene: TRBV6-5; clone size: many; D gene: -; CDR3 protein: CASSGRDWGGYTF; CDR3 DNA: TGTGCCAGCAGTGGTCGGGACTGGGGTGGCTACACCTTC
J gene: TRBJ2-1; V gene: TRBV6-2/TRBV6-3; clone size: many; D gene: -; CDR3 protein: CASSYVGDEQFF; CDR3 DNA: TGTGCCAGCAGTTATGTAGGGGATGAGCAGTTCTTC
J gene: TRBJ2-7; V gene: TRBV28; clone size: few; D gene: -; CDR3 protein: CASIEGTGTSYEQYF; CDR3 DNA: TGTGCCAGCATAGAGGGGACGGGTACCTCCTACGAGCAGTACTTC
J gene: TRBJ1-5; V gene: TRBV28; clone size: few; D gene: TRBD1; CDR3 protein: CASTMGGGLDQPQHF; CDR3 DNA: TGTGCCAGCACCATGGGAGGGGGCTTGGATCAGCCCCAGCATTTT
J gene: TRBJ1-2; V gene: TRBV3-1; clone size: few; D gene: -; CDR3 protein: CASSQARFLRGYTF; CDR3 DNA: TGTGCCAGCAGCCAAGCACGTTTCTTGAGGGGCTACACCTTC
J gene: TRBJ2-2; V gene: TRBV27; clone size: few; D gene: -; CDR3 protein: CASSFETPNTGELFF; CDR3 DNA: TGTGCCAGCAGTTTTGAGACTCCGAACACCGGGGAGCTGTTTTTT
J gene: TRBJ2-1; V gene: TRBV7-2; clone size: -; D gene: -; CDR3 protein: CASSFSPTDYNEQFF; CDR3 DNA: TGTGCCAGCAGCTTTTCCCCGACAGACTACAATGAGCAGTTCTTC
J gene: TRBJ2-2; V gene: TRBV7-3; clone size: -; D gene: TRBD2; CDR3 protein: CASSLGGSGTGELFF; CDR3 DNA: TGTGCCAGCAGCTTGGGGGGGTCGGGCACCGGGGAGCTGTTTTTT
J gene: TRBJ1-1; V gene: TRBV12-3/TRBV12-4; clone size: few; D gene: -; CDR3 protein: CASSRPLDTEAFF; CDR3 DNA: TGTGCCAGCAGTCGACCATTGGACACTGAAGCTTTCTTT
J gene: TRBJ1-2; V gene: TRBV18; clone size: many; D gene: -; CDR3 protein: CASSPRMGTIRENYGYTF; CDR3 DNA: TGTGCCAGCTCACCGAGAATGGGCACCATCAGGGAAAACTATGGCTACACCTTC
J gene: TRBJ1-1; V gene: TRBV10-3; clone size: many; D gene: -; CDR3 protein: CAISEKVPNTEAFF; CDR3 DNA: TGTGCCATCAGTGAGAAGGTCCCGAACACTGAAGCTTTCTTT
J gene: TRBJ1-1; V gene: TRBV29-1; clone size: many; D gene: -; CDR3 protein: CSGEPGWAMNTEAFF; CDR3 DNA: TGCAGCGGTGAGCCAGGGTGGGCAATGAACACTGAAGCTTTCTTT
J gene: TRBJ2-1; V gene: TRBV20-1; clone size: many; D gene: TRBD2; CDR3 protein: CSASSRERSGNEQFF; CDR3 DNA: TGCAGTGCTTCTTCGCGGGAGCGATCTGGCAATGAGCAGTTCTTC
J gene: TRBJ1-1; V gene: TRBV7-3; clone size: many; D gene: -; CDR3 protein: CASSFTPNTEAFF; CDR3 DNA: TGTGCCAGCAGCTTTACACCGAACACTGAAGCTTTCTTT
J gene: TRBJ2-7; V gene: TRBV4-1; clone size: many; D gene: -; CDR3 protein: CASSQGPTAYEQYF; CDR3 DNA: TGCGCCAGCAGCCAAGGCCCTACCGCCTACGAGCAGTACTTC
J gene: TRBJ2-1; V gene: TRBV6-1; clone size: few; D gene: TRBD2; CDR3 protein: CASPPGLFYNEQFF; CDR3 DNA: TGTGCCAGCCCTCCGGGACTATTCTACAATGAGCAGTTCTTC
J gene: TRBJ1-2; V gene: TRBV7-2; clone size: few; D gene: TRBD1; CDR3 protein: CASNRQGGTYGYTF; CDR3 DNA: TGTGCCAGCAACCGACAGGGTGGGACCTATGGCTACACCTTC
J gene: TRBJ2-2; V gene: TRBV10-3; clone size: few; D gene: TRBD1; CDR3 protein: CAIRQGQGDTGELFF; CDR3 DNA: TGTGCCATCAGACAGGGACAGGGGGACACCGGGGAGCTGTTTTTT
J gene: TRBJ1-5; V gene: TRBV6-1; clone size: -; D gene: -; CDR3 protein: CASNSWGPQHF; CDR3 DNA: TGTGCCAGCAACTCCTGGGGGCCCCAGCATTTT
J gene: TRBJ2-1; V gene: TRBV9; clone size: -; D gene: -; CDR3 protein: CASSERVREDEQFF; CDR3 DNA: TGTGCCAGCAGCGAGAGGGTCAGGGAGGATGAGCAGTTCTTC
J gene: TRBJ2-7; V gene: TRBV7-9; clone size: -; D gene: -; CDR3 protein: CASSRAPAAYEQYF; CDR3 DNA: TGTGCCAGCAGCCGAGCTCCAGCGGCCTACGAGCAGTACTTC
J gene: TRBJ2-5; V gene: TRBV6-1; clone size: few; D gene: -; CDR3 protein: CASSITGTPQETQYF; CDR3 DNA: TGTGCCAGCAGTATAACCGGGACTCCACAAGAGACCCAGTACTTC
J gene: TRBJ2-5; V gene: TRBV7-2; clone size: -; D gene: -; CDR3 protein: CASSLGIGSGQETQYF; CDR3 DNA: TGTGCCAGCAGCTTAGGGATCGGGAGTGGACAAGAGACCCAGTACTTC
J gene: TRBJ2-7; V gene: TRBV20-1; clone size: many; D gene: -; CDR3 protein: CSAGTYSYEQYF; CDR3 DNA: TGCAGTGCCGGGACATACTCCTACGAGCAGTACTTC
J gene: TRBJ2-3; V gene: TRBV7-2; clone size: many; D gene: -; CDR3 protein: CASSLYPDTQYF; CDR3 DNA: TGTGCCAGCAGCCTGTACCCAGATACGCAGTATTTT
J gene: TRBJ2-2; V gene: TRBV24-1; clone size: few; D gene: -; CDR3 protein: CATSDRWDTGELFF; CDR3 DNA: TGTGCCACCAGCGACCGGTGGGACACCGGGGAGCTGTTTTTT
J gene: TRBJ1-2; V gene: TRBV5-1; clone size: few; D gene: -; CDR3 protein: CASSSNSYRAAGYGYTF; CDR3 DNA: TGCGCCAGCAGCTCAAACAGTTACAGGGCGGCGGGATATGGCTACACCTTC
J gene: TRBJ2-7; V gene: TRBV7-2; clone size: -; D gene: TRBD1; CDR3 protein: CASSFRGPGTYYEQYF; CDR3 DNA: TGTGCCAGCAGCTTCAGGGGGCCCGGGACCTACTACGAGCAGTACTTC
J gene: TRBJ2-2; V gene: TRBV11-1; clone size: -; D gene: TRBD1; CDR3 protein: CASSPRRDRLTGELFF; CDR3 DNA: TGTGCCAGCAGCCCCCGGCGGGACAGGTTAACCGGGGAGCTGTTTTTT
J gene: TRBJ2-3; V gene: TRBV12-3/TRBV12-4; clone size: few; D gene: -; CDR3 protein: CASSLAGVDFLF; CDR3 DNA: TGTGCCAGCAGTTTAGCGGGGGTTGATTTCCTTTTT
J gene: TRBJ2-3; V gene: TRBV4-2; clone size: few; D gene: TRBD2; CDR3 protein: CASSQGPGLAGGGDTQYF; CDR3 DNA: TGTGCCAGCAGCCAAGGACCGGGACTAGCGGGAGGGGGAGATACGCAGTATTTT
J gene: TRBJ1-4; V gene: TRBV7-7; clone size: few; D gene: -; CDR3 protein: CASSFRDSNEKLFF; CDR3 DNA: TGTGCCAGCAGCTTTCGGGATTCTAATGAAAAACTGTTTTTT
J gene: TRBJ2-2; V gene: TRBV4-1; clone size: few; D gene: TRBD2; CDR3 protein: CASSSGGSGELFF; CDR3 DNA: TGCGCCAGCAGCTCGGGAGGATCCGGGGAGCTGTTTTTT
J gene: TRBJ1-4; V gene: TRBV11-2; clone size: -; D gene: TRBD1; CDR3 protein: CASSSRQGGEYEKLFF; CDR3 DNA: TGTGCCAGCAGCTCTCGACAGGGGGGGGAGTATGAAAAACTGTTTTTT
J gene: TRBJ2-1; V gene: TRBV7-9; clone size: few; D gene: -; CDR3 protein: CASSLYRMGHQAGNEQFF; CDR3 DNA: TGTGCCAGCAGCTTATATCGTATGGGACACCAGGCGGGGAATGAGCAGTTCTTC
J gene: TRBJ2-7; V gene: TRBV10-3; clone size: many; D gene: TRBD2; CDR3 protein: CAISAQREGLSSEQYF; CDR3 DNA: TGTGCCATCAGTGCCCAGCGGGAGGGCCTATCTAGCGAGCAGTACTTC
J gene: TRBJ2-7; V gene: TRBV27; clone size: once; D gene: -; CDR3 protein: CASSLFRSGESYEQYF; CDR3 DNA: TGTGCCAGCAGTTTATTTAGGTCAGGGGAGTCCTACGAGCAGTACTTC
J gene: TRBJ2-7; V gene: TRBV27; clone size: few; D gene: -; CDR3 protein: CASSFSRAFEQYF; CDR3 DNA: TGTGCCAGCAGTTTTTCCAGGGCGTTCGAGCAGTACTTC
J gene: TRBJ1-6; V gene: TRBV4-3; clone size: many; D gene: -; CDR3 protein: CASSQNREVPLHF; CDR3 DNA: TGCGCCAGCAGCCAAAACCGGGAGGTTCCCCTCCACTTT
J gene: TRBJ2-1; V gene: TRBV30; clone size: -; D gene: TRBD2; CDR3 protein: CAWRKREGLNEQFF; CDR3 DNA: TGTGCCTGGAGAAAACGGGAGGGCCTAAATGAGCAGTTCTTC
J gene: TRBJ2-5; V gene: TRBV12-3/TRBV12-4; clone size: -; D gene: -; CDR3 protein: CASRGQRAKETQYF; CDR3 DNA: TGTGCCAGCAGGGGCCAGCGGGCTAAAGAGACCCAGTACTTC
J gene: TRBJ2-2; V gene: TRBV24-1; clone size: few; D gene: -; CDR3 protein: CATSDDTVRNTGELFF; CDR3 DNA: TGTGCCACCAGTGATGATACTGTACGTAACACCGGGGAGCTGTTTTTT
J gene: TRBJ2-5; V gene: TRBV20-1; clone size: -; D gene: TRBD2; CDR3 protein: CSAPPRLAGAQETQYF; CDR3 DNA: TGCAGTGCTCCGCCCCGACTAGCGGGGGCTCAAGAGACCCAGTACTTC
J gene: TRBJ1-1; V gene: TRBV20-1; clone size: -; D gene: -; CDR3 protein: CSARQRAAEAFF; CDR3 DNA: TGCAGTGCTAGACAACGGGCCGCCGAAGCTTTCTTT
J gene: TRBJ1-4; V gene: TRBV20-1; clone size: few; D gene: -; CDR3 protein: CSFLATNEKLFF; CDR3 DNA: TGCAGTTTCCTAGCAACTAATGAAAAACTGTTTTTT
J gene: TRBJ2-5; V gene: TRBV4-2; clone size: -; D gene: TRBD2; CDR3 protein: CASSQAVGLAFETQYF; CDR3 DNA: TGTGCCAGCAGCCAGGCGGTGGGACTAGCATTTGAGACCCAGTACTTC
J gene: TRBJ1-2; V gene: TRBV20-1; clone size: few; D gene: -; CDR3 protein: CSATGFNYGYTF; CDR3 DNA: TGCAGTGCTACCGGGTTTAATTATGGCTACACCTTC
J gene: TRBJ2-1; V gene: TRBV6-2/TRBV6-3; clone size: few; D gene: TRBD2; CDR3 protein: CASRGGLAGKNEQFF; CDR3 DNA: TGTGCCAGCAGGGGGGGACTAGCGGGAAAGAATGAGCAGTTCTTC
J gene: TRBJ2-1; V gene: TRBV7-8; clone size: many; D gene: -; CDR3 protein: CASSLFMESHEQFF; CDR3 DNA: TGTGCCAGCAGCCTTTTTATGGAGTCCCATGAGCAGTTCTTC
J gene: TRBJ2-1; V gene: TRBV7-6; clone size: -; D gene: TRBD1; CDR3 protein: CASSLLPGQGVYEQFF; CDR3 DNA: TGTGCCAGCAGCTTATTACCGGGACAGGGTGTCTATGAGCAGTTCTTC
J gene: TRBJ1-2; V gene: TRBV7-2; clone size: -; D gene: -; CDR3 protein: CASSPSGQARDGYTF; CDR3 DNA: TGTGCCAGCAGTCCTAGTGGGCAGGCGAGGGACGGCTACACCTTC
J gene: TRBJ1-6; V gene: TRBV25-1; clone size: -; D gene: -; CDR3 protein: CASSGQGDSPLHF; CDR3 DNA: TGTGCCAGCAGTGGGCAGGGTGATTCACCCCTCCACTTT
J gene: TRBJ2-1; V gene: TRBV6-5; clone size: few; D gene: -; CDR3 protein: CASSRVRNEQFF; CDR3 DNA: TGTGCCAGCAGTAGAGTTAGGAATGAGCAGTTCTTC
J gene: TRBJ1-2; V gene: TRBV20-1; clone size: -; D gene: -; CDR3 protein: CSAPPGSSDYGYTF; CDR3 DNA: TGCAGTGCCCCGCCCGGGTCCTCTGACTATGGCTACACCTTC